This TCR beta chain is drawn from a study of Graves' ophthalmopathy and Graves' hyperthyroidism. At the level of the study: Investigators collected peripheral blood at initial diagnosis, before any treatment was given.

Transcripts of RNA were the source for amplifying TCR beta CDR3 regions. HTBI primers served in a first-round RT-PCR, which a second-round multiplex PCR followed. TCRdb itself ran the multiplex PCR reads through MiXCR, one entry per CDR3 protein. The sample yields 400,000 to 450,000 distinct CDR3 sequences, around 21% seen once. Hyperthyroidism patients were newly diagnosed, ill under 2 months, and aged 18 to 65 years. Exclusion criteria comprised other autoimmune diseases, uncontrolled infections, pregnancy or lactation in patients. Clinical symptoms, serum thyroxine, TRAb, thyroid ultrasound and orbital computed tomography were relied on for diagnosis. Germline assignment: CDR1 ENHRY and CDR2 SYGVKD. The CDR3 is 14 residues long. V was cut by 2 bases and J by 1 base, with 9 bases left in between. At least ten counts were recorded for this clonotype.

Sequenced sample: peripheral blood. J is TRBJ2-7 and V is TRBV10-3; tentative D call: TRBD2 (6 bases). This clonotype originated in a woman in her late teens or twenties with stable Graves' hyperthyroidism. The chain's CDR3 is CAISEGTDSYEQYF. The DNA of the CDR3 is TGTGCCATCAGTGAGGGGACTGATTCCTACGAGCAGTACTTC.